This TCR beta chain was sequenced for a study of cytomegalovirus exposure and HLA in healthy donors. This CDR3 is 15 amino acids long. Germline lookup yields CDR1 SGHTA and CDR2 FQGNSA. Trimming took off 6 bases at V and 1 base at J, with 13 bases between the two ends. General study points: Overall, roughly 160 TCR beta chains were annotated as cytomegalovirus-associated. The Asian-associated ancestry cluster reportedly had fewer N-insertions than the approximately 670-donor mean in a later analysis. Later analysis showed most CMV-associated TCR beta chains appearing HLA-restricted.

A multiplex PCR was run with 60 Vbeta primers and 13 Jbeta primers. Using immunoSEQ multiplex PCR, the repertoire was profiled, and TCRdb retains in-frame clones only, with some absent. The sample records about 77,000 clones, over 60% being singletons. Turning to this clone: What it binds is unknown.

The TCR sequence derives from a man between 40 and 49 years old in good health and CMV-seronegative. The source material was PBMCs. J is TRBJ2-1 and V is TRBV7-2; tentatively, D is TRBD1 (6 bases). The CDR3 bases are TGTGCCAGCAGAAAGGACAGAAGTTCCTACAATGAGCAGTTCTTC. Translation gives CASRKDRSSYNEQFF. Based on the CDR3 plus reference TRBV7-2 and TRBJ2-1, the full variable domain is GAGVSQSPSNKVTEKGKDVELRCDPISGHTALYWYRQSLGQGLEFLIYFQGNSAPDKSGLPSDRFSAERTGGSVSTLTIQRTQQEDSAVYLCASRKDRSSYNEQFFGPGTRLTVL.